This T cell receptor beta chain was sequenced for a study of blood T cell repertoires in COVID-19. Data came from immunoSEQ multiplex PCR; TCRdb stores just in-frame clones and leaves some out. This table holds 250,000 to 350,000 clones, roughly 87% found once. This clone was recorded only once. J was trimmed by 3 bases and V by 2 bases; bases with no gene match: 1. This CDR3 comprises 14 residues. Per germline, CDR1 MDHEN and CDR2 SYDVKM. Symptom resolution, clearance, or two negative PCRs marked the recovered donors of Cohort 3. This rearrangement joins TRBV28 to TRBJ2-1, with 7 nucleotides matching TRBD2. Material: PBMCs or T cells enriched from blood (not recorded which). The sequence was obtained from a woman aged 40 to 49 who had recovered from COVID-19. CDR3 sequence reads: CASSLSGVYNEQFF. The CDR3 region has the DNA TGTGCCAGCAGTTTAAGCGGGGTCTACAATGAGCAGTTCTTC.